The entry below gives a single TCR beta chain sequence along with its context. This sample was taken from a study of blood T cell repertoires in COVID-19. On the study more broadly: From the United States, Italy and Spain came samples of acute and convalescent COVID-19.

Produced via immunoSEQ multiplex PCR; TCRdb's table is partial and in-frame only. The data contain some 150,000 clones, more than 75% of them singletons. The sequence derives from a man between 65 and 80 years old with acute or convalescent COVID-19. The sequencing sample was made of peripheral blood.

The chain's CDR3 is CASSLGGSSGMGEQYF. The CDR3 DNA sequence: TGCGCCAGCAGCTTGGGGGGGTCTAGCGGGATGGGCGAGCAGTACTTC. This chain links TRBV5-1 with TRBJ2-7, with TRBD2 identical over 9 bases. The CDR3 totals 16 residues. J lost 6 bases, V lost 0 bases, and 10 bases had no gene match. CDR1 and CDR2 from the germline V gene are SGHRS and YFSETQ.